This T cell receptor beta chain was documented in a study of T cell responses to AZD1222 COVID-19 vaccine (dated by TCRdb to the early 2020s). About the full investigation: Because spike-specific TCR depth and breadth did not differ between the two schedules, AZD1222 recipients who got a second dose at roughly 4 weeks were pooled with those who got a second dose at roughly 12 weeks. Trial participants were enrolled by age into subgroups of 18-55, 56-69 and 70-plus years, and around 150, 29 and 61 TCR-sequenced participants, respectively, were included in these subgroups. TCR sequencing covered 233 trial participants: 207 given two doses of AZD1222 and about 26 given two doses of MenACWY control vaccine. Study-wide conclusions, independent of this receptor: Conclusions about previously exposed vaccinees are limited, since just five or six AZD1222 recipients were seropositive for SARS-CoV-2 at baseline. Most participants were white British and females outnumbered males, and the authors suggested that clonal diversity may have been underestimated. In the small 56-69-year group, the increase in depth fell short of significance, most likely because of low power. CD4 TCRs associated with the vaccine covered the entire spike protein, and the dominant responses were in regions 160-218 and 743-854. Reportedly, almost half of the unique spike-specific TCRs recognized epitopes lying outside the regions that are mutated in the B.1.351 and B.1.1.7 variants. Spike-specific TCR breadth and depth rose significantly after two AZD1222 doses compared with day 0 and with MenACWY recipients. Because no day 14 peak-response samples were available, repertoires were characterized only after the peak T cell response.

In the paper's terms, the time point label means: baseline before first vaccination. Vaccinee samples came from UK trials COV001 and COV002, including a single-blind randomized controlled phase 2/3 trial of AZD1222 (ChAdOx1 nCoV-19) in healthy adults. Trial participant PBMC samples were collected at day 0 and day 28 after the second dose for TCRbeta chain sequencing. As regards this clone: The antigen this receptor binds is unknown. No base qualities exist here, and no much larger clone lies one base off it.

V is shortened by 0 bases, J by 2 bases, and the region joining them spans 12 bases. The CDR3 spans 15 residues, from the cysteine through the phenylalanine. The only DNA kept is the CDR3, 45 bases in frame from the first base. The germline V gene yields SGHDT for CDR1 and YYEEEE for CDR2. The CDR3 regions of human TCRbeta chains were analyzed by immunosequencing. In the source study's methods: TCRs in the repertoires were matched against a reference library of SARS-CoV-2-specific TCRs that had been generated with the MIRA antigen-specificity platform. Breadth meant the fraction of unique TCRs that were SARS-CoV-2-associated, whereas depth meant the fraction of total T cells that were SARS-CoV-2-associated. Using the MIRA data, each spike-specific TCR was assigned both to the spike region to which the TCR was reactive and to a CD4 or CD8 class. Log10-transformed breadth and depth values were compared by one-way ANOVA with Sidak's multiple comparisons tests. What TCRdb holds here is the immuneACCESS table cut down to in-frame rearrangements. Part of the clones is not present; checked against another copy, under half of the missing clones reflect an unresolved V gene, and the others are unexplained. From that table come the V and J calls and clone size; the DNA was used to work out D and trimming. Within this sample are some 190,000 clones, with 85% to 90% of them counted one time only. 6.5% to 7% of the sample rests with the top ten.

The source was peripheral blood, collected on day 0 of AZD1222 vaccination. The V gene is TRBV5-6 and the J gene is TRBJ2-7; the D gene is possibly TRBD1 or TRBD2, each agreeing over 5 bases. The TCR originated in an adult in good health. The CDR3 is CASSLGDRYPYEQYF. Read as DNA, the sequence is TGTGCCAGCAGCTTGGGGGACCGCTATCCCTACGAGCAGTACTTC.